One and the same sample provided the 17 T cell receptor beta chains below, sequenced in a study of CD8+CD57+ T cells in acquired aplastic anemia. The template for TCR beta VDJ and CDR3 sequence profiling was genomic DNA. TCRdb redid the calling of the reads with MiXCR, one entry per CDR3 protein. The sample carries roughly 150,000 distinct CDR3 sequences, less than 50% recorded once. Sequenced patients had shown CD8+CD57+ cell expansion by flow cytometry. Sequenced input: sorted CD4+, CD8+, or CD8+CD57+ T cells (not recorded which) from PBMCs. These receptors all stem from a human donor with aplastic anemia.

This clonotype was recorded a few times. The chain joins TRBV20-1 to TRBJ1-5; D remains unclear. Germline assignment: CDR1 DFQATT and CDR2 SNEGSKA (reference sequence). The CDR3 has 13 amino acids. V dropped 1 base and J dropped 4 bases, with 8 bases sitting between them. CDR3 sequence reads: CSARGGSNQPQHF. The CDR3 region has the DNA TGCAGTGCTAGAGGAGGTAGTAATCAGCCCCAGCATTTT.

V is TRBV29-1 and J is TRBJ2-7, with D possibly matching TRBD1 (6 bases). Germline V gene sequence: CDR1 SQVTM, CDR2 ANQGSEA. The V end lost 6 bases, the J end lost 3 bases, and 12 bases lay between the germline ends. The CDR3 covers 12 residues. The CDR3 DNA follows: TGCAGCGTACAGGGAATCATCTACGAGCAGTACTTC. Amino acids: CSVQGIIYEQYF.

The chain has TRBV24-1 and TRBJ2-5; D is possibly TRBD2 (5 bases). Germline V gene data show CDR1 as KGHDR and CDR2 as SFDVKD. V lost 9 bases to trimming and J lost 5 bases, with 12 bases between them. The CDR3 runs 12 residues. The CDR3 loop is CATSDGGETQYF. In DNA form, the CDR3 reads TGTGCCACCTCCGACGGCGGGGAGACCCAGTACTTC.

Here the CDR3 DNA reads TGTGCCATGACAGGGGGCATGGACACTGAAGCTTTCTTT. Translating gives CAMTGGMDTEAFF. V is TRBV10-3 and J is TRBJ1-1, with 10 bases that match TRBD1. The CDR3 is 13 residues long. Per germline, CDR1 ENHRY and CDR2 SYGVKD. The J segment lost 3 bases and the V segment lost 9 bases, leaving 4 bases of the junction unmatched.

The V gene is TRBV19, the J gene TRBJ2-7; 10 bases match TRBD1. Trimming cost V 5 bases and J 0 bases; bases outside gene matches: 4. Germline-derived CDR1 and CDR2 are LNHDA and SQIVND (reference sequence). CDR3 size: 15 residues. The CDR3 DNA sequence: TGTGCCAGTAGTTTACGGACAGGGGGCTCCTACGAGCAGTACTTC. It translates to CASSLRTGGSYEQYF. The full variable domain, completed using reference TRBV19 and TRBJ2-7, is DGGITQSPKYLFRKEGQNVTLSCEQNLNHDAMYWYRQDPGQGLRLIYYSQIVNDFQKGDIAEGYSVSREKKESFPLTVTSAQKNPTAFYLCASSLRTGGSYEQYFGPGTRLTVT.

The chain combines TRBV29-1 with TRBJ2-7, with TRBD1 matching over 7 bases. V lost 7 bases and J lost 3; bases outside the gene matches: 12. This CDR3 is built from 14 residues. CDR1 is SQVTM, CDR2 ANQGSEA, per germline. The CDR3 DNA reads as TGCAGCGCCTCACTCGGGACAGTGATCTACGAGCAGTACTTC. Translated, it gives CSASLGTVIYEQYF.

CDR3 amino acids: CASSSRQGLRYNEQFF. DNA for the CDR3: TGCGCCAGCAGCTCCCGACAGGGGCTAAGATACAATGAGCAGTTCTTC. The V call is TRBV5-1, the J call TRBJ2-1, with 8 bases matching TRBD1. Germline V gives CDR1 SGHRS, CDR2 YFSETQ. This CDR3 contains 16 residues. Trimming removed 3 bases from V and 4 bases from J; junction bases left unmatched: 9. Combining the CDR3 with reference TRBV5-1 and TRBJ2-1 gives the whole variable domain KAGVTQTPRYLIKTRGQQVTLSCSPISGHRSVSWYQQTPGQGLQFLFEYFSETQRNKGNFPGRFSGRQFSNSRSEMNVSTLELGDSALYLCASSSRQGLRYNEQFFGPGTRLTVL.

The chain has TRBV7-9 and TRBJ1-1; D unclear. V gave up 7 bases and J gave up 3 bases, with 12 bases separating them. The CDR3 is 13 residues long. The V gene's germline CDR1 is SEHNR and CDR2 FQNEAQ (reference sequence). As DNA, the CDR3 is TGTGCCAGCAAACCAGAGTTTGACACTGAAGCTTTCTTT. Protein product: CASKPEFDTEAFF.

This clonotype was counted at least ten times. CDR3 nucleotide sequence: TGTGCCACCCGAGAACAGGGGAACACTGAAGCTTTCTTT. It codes for CATREQGNTEAFF. V usage is TRBV19 and J usage is TRBJ1-1; weak D call: TRBD1 (6 bases). The V end lost 10 bases, the J end lost 1 base, and 13 bases lay between the germline ends. This CDR3 comprises 13 residues. Germline V gene lookup returns CDR1 LNHDA and CDR2 SQIVND (reference sequence).

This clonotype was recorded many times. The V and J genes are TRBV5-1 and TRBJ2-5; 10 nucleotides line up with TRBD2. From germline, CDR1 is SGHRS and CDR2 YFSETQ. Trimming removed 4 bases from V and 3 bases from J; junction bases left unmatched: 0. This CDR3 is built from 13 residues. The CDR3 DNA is TGCGCCAGCAGCGGACTAGCGGAAGAGACCCAGTACTTC. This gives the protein CASSGLAEETQYF.

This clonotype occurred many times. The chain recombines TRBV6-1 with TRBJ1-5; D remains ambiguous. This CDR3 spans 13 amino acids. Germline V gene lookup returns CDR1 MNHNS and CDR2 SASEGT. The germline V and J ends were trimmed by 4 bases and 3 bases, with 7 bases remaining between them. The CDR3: CASSVRLNQPQHF. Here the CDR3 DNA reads TGTGCCAGCAGTGTGCGTCTCAATCAGCCCCAGCATTTT.

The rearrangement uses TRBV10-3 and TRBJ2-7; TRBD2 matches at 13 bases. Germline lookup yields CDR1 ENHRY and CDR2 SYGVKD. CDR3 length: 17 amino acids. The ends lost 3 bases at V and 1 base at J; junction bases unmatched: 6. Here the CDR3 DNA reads TGTGCCATCAGTGAACTAGCGGGAGGGCCTGGATCCTACGAGCAGTACGTC. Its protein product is CAISELAGGPGSYEQYV.

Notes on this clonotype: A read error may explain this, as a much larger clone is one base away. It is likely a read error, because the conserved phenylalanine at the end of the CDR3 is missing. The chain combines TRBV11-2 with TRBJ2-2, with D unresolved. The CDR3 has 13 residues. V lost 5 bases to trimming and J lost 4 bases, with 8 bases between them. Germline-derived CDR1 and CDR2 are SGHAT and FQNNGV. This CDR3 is CASSLSGTGELFL. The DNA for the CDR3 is TGTGCCAGCAGCCTTAGTGGCACCGGGGAGCTGTTTCTT.

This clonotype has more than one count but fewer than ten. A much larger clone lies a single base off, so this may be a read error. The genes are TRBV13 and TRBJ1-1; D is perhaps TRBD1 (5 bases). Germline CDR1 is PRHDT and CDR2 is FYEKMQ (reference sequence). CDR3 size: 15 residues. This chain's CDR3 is CASSLGGRKYTEAIF. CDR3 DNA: TGTGCCAGCAGCTTAGGGGGACGCAAATACACTGAAGCTATCTTT.

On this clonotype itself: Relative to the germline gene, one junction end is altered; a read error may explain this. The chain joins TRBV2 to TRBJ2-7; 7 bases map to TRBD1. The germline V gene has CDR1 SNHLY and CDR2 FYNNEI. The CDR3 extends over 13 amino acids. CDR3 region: CASDRVNTGELYF. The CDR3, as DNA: TGTGCCAGCGACAGGGTGAACACCGGGGAGCTGTACTTC.

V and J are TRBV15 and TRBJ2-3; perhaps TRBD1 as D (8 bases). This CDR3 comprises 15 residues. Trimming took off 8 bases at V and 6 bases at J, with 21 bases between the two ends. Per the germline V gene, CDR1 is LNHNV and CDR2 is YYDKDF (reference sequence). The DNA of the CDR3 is TGTGCCACCCGAGACAGGGGACTACCCGGGGATACGCAGTATTTT. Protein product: CATRDRGLPGDTQYF. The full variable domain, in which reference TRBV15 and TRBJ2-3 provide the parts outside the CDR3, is DAMVIQNPRYQVTQFGKPVTLSCSQTLNHNVMYWYQQKSSQAPKLLFHYYDKDFNNEADTPDNFQSRRPNTSFCFLDIRSPGLGDTAMYLCATRDRGLPGDTQYFGPGTRLTVL.

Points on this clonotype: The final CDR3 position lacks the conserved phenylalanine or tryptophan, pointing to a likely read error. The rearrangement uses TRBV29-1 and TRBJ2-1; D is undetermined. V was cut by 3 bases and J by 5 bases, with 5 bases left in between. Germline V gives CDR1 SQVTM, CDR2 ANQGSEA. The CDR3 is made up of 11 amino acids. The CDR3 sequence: CSVDVDNEQFS. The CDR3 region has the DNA TGCAGCGTTGATGTCGACAATGAGCAGTTCTCC.